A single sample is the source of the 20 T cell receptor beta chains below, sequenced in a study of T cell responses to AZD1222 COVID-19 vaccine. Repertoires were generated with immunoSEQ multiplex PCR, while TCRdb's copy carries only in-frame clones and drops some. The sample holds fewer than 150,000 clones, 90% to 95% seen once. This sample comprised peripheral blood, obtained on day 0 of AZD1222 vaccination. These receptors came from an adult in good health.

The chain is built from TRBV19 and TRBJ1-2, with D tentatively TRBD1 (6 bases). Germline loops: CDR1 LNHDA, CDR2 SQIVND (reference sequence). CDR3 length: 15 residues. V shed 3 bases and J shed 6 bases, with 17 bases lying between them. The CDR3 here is CASSISNTGRDGYTF. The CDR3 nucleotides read TGTGCCAGTAGTATTTCGAACACAGGGAGGGATGGCTACACCTTC.

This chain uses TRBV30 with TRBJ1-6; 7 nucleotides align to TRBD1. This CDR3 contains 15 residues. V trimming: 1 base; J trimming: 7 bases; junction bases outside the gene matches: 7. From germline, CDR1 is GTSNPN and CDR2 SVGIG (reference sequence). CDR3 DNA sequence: TGTGCCTGGAGTGGTGTCGGGACAGTAAATTCACCCCTCCACTTT. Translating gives CAWSGVGTVNSPLHF.

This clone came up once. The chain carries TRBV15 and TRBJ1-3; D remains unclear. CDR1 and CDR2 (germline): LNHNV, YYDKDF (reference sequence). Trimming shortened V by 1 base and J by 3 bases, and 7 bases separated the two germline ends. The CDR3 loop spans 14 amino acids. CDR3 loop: CATSRGQVGNTIYF. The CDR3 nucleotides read TGTGCCACCAGCAGAGGGCAGGTTGGAAACACCATATATTTT.

DNA of the CDR3: TGTGCCAGCAGTGAGGGGCACAGGGGGAACACTGAAGCTTTCTTT. It encodes CASSEGHRGNTEAFF. The J gene is TRBJ1-1, the V gene TRBV25-1, with TRBD1 matching over 7 bases. Germline V gene lookup returns CDR1 MGHDK and CDR2 SYGVNS. The CDR3 is 15 residues long. J was trimmed by 1 base and V by 3 bases; bases with no gene match: 5.

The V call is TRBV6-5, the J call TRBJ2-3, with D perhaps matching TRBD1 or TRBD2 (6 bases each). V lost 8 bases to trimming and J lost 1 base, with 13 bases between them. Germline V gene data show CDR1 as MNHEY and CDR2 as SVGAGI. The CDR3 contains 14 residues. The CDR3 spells CASSGGTGTDTQYF. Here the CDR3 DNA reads TGTGCCAGCTCCGGGGGCACGGGCACAGATACGCAGTATTTT.

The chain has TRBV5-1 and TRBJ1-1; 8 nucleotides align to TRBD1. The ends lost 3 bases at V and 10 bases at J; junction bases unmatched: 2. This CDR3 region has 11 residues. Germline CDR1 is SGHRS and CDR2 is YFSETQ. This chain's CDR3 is CASSSGQAAFF. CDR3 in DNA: TGCGCCAGCAGCTCGGGACAGGCAGCTTTCTTT.

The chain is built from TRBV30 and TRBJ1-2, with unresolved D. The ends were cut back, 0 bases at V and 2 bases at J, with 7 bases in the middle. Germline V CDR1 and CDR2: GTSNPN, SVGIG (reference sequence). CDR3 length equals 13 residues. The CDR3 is CAWSVSSNYGYTF. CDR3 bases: TGTGCCTGGAGTGTATCCTCGAACTATGGCTACACCTTC.

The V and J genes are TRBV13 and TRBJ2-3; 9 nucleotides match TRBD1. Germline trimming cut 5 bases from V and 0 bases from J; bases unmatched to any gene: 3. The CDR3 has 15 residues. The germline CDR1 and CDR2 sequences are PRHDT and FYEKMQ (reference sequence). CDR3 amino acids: CASSGGQGSTDTQYF. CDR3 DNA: TGTGCCAGCAGCGGAGGACAGGGGAGCACAGATACGCAGTATTTT.

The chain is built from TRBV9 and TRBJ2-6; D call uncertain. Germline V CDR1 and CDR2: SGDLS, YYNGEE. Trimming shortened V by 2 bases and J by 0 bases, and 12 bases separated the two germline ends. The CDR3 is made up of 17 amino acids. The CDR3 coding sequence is TGTGCCAGCAGCGTTTTGCCTTTAGACTCTGGGGCCAACGTCCTGACTTTC. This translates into CASSVLPLDSGANVLTF.

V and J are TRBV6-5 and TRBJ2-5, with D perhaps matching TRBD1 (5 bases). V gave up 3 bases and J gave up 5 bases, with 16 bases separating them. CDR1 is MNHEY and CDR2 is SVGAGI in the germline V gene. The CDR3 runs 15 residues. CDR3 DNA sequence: TGTGCCAGCAGTTATCGTGGGGCGATGCGGGAGACCCAGTACTTC. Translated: CASSYRGAMRETQYF.

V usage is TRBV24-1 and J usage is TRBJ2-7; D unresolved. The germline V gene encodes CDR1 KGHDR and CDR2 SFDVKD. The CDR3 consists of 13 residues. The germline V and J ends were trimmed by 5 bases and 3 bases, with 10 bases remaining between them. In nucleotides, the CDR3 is TGTGCCACCAGTGGTGCAGGATACTACGAGCAGTACTTC. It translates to CATSGAGYYEQYF.

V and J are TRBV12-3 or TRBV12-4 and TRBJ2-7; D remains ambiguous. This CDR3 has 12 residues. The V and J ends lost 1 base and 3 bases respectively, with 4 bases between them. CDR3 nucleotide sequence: TGTGCCAGCAGTTTAGTCAACTACGAGCAGTACTTC. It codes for CASSLVNYEQYF.

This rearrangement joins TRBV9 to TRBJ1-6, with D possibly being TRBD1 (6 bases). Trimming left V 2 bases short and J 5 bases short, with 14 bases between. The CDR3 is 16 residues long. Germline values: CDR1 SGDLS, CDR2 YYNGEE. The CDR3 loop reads CASSVLDGQNNSPLHF. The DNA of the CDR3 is TGTGCCAGCAGCGTTCTTGATGGACAGAATAATTCACCCCTCCACTTT.

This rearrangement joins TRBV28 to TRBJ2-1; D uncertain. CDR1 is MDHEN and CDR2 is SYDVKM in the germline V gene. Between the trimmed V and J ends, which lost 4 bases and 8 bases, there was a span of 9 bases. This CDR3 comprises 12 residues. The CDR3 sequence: CASSSGFYEQFF. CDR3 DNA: TGTGCCAGCAGTTCCGGGTTTTATGAGCAGTTCTTC.

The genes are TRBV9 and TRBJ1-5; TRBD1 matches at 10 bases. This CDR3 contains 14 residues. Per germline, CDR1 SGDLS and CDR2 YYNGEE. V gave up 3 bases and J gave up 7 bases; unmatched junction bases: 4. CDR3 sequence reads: CASSETGGWQPQHF. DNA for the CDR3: TGTGCCAGCAGCGAGACAGGGGGCTGGCAGCCCCAGCATTTT.

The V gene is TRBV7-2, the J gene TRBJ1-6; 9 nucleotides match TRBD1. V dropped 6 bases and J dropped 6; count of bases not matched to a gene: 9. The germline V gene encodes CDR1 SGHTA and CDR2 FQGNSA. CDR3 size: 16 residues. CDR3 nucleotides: TGTGCCAGCAGTTTTCCGCCGGGACAGGGTAATTCACCCCTCCACTTT. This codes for CASSFPPGQGNSPLHF.

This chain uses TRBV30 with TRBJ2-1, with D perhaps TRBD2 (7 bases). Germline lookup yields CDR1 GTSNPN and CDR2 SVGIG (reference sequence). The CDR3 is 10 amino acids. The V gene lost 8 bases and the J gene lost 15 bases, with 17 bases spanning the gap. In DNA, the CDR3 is TGTGCCCCCGGGCCGGGGGGCCTGTTCTTC. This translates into CAPGPGGLFF. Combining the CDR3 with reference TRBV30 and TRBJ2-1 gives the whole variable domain SQTIHQWPATLVQPVGSPLSLECTVEGTSNPNLYWYRQAAGRGLQLLFYSVGIGQISSEVPQNLSASRPQDRQFILSSKKLLLSDSGFYLCAPGPGGLFFGPGTRLTVL.

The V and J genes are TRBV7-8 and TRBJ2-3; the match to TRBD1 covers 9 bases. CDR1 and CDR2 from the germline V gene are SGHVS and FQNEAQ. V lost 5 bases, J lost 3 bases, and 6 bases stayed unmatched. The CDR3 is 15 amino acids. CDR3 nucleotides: TGTGCCAGCAGCGGCCGGGACAGGGTGACAGATACGCAGTATTTT. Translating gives CASSGRDRVTDTQYF. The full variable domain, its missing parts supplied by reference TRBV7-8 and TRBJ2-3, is GAGVSQSPRYKVAKRGQDVALRCDPISGHVSLFWYQQALGQGPEFLTYFQNEAQLDKSGLPSDRFFAERPEGSVSTLKIQRTQQEDSAVYLCASSGRDRVTDTQYFGPGTRLTVL.

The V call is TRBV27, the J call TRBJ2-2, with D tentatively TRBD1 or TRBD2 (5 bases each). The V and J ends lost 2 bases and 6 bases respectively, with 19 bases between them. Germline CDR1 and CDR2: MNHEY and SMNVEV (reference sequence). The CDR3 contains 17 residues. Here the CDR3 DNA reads TGTGCCAGCAGTTTACTGGGTCCTCTGGGACCGTCCGGGGAGCTGTTTTTT. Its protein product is CASSLLGPLGPSGELFF.

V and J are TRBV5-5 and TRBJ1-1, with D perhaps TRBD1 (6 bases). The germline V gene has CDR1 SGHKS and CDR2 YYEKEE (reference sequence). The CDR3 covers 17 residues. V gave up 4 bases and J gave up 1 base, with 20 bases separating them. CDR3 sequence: CASSPEIRTAPNTEAFF. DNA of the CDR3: TGTGCCAGCAGCCCTGAAATTCGGACAGCACCGAACACTGAAGCTTTCTTT. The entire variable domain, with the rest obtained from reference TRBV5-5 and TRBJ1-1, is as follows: DAGVTQSPTHLIKTRGQQVTLRCSPISGHKSVSWYQQVLGQGPQFIFQYYEKEERGRGNFPDRFSARQFPNYSSELNVNALLLGDSALYLCASSPEIRTAPNTEAFFGQGTRLTVV.